These 29 T cell receptor beta chains were all obtained from the same sample, sequenced in a study of patients and donors after allogeneic stem cell transplantation. MiXCR was run by TCRdb on the RT-PCR reads, yielding one entry per CDR3 protein. The sample yields fewer than 250,000 distinct CDR3 sequences, less than 15% seen once. The source material was blood, either unsorted or a sorted T cell fraction (not recorded which). The receptors originated from a human donor who was either an allogeneic HSCT recipient or a stem cell or donor lymphocyte infusion donor (not recorded which). It is not recorded whose cells these are; they may come from a transplant donor.

The chain employs TRBV18 and TRBJ1-6; 7 positions agree with TRBD1. Germline V CDR1 and CDR2: KGHSH, LQKENI. The CDR3 length is 14 residues. Trimming took 4 bases from V and 8 from J; bases not matched to a gene: 5. Here the CDR3 DNA reads TGTGCCAGCTCACAACGGGACAGCGATTCACCCCTCCACTTT. Amino acid sequence: CASSQRDSDSPLHF.

This clonotype was picked up many times. The chain has TRBV27 and TRBJ2-5; 7 bases are a match to TRBD2. Germline CDR1 MNHEY, CDR2 SMNVEV (reference sequence). The junction had 9 bases not matched to a gene; V was cut back by 6 bases and J by 5 bases. CDR3 length equals 14 residues. CDR3 region: CASSPTSVGETQYF. As DNA, the CDR3 is TGTGCCAGCAGCCCAACTAGCGTCGGGGAGACCCAGTACTTC.

V usage is TRBV5-1 and J usage is TRBJ2-5; 9 bases agree with TRBD2. CDR3 length: 16 residues. Germline V gene data show CDR1 as SGHRS and CDR2 as YFSETQ. Losses at the gene ends were 0 bases for V and 2 bases for J; bases not matched to a gene: 5. The CDR3 reads CASSLGLADKQETQYF. Written as DNA, the CDR3 is TGCGCCAGCAGCTTGGGACTAGCGGATAAACAAGAGACCCAGTACTTC.

In its sample, this clonotype was seen many times. The rearrangement links TRBV30 to TRBJ1-1; D is possibly TRBD1 (6 bases). CDR1 is GTSNPN, CDR2 SVGIG, per germline (reference sequence). The CDR3 loop spans 12 amino acids. V lost 0 bases, J lost 6 bases, and 8 bases lay in between. CDR3 nucleotide sequence: TGTGCCTGGAGTGTTAAGGGGGCTGAAGCTTTCTTT. This codes for CAWSVKGAEAFF.

The V call is TRBV20-1, the J call TRBJ2-5, with D tentatively TRBD1 or TRBD2 (6 bases each). Germline CDR1 and CDR2: DFQATT and SNEGSKA (reference sequence). The CDR3 has 15 amino acids. Trimming took off 0 bases at V and 1 base at J, with 12 bases between the two ends. The CDR3 loop reads CSARDGGPAQETQYF. The CDR3 DNA reads TGCAGTGCTAGAGATGGGGGGCCAGCCCAAGAGACCCAGTACTTC.

CDR3 amino acids: CASRTIREGNTGELFF. The CDR3 DNA reads TGTGCCAGCAGGACGATCCGGGAGGGGAACACCGGGGAGCTGTTTTTT. V usage is TRBV11-2 and J usage is TRBJ2-2; TRBD2 aligns across 8 bases. The length of the CDR3 is 16 residues. The V and J ends lost 6 bases and 1 base, in that order; junction bases with no gene match: 7. The germline gives CDR1 SGHAT, CDR2 FQNNGV. Looking up the rest from reference TRBV11-2 and TRBJ2-2 gives the full variable domain: EAGVAQSPRYKIIEKRQSVAFWCNPISGHATLYWYQQILGQGPKLLIQFQNNGVVDDSQLPKDRFSAERLKGVDSTLKIQPAKLEDSAVYLCASRTIREGNTGELFFGEGSRLTVL.

The V and J genes are TRBV12-5 and TRBJ1-1; a weak D match, TRBD1 (5 bases). Germline V gene lookup returns CDR1 LGHNT and CDR2 FRNRAP. V dropped 7 bases and J dropped 1 base, with 10 bases sitting between them. This CDR3 has 13 residues. The CDR3 spells CASATTANTEAFF. The DNA for the CDR3 is TGTGCTAGTGCTACGACAGCGAACACTGAAGCTTTCTTT.

The V gene is TRBV6-1, the J gene TRBJ1-5; unclear D gene. V lost 1 base and J 3 bases, leaving 13 bases between the germline ends. The CDR3 covers 16 residues. Germline CDR1 reads MNHNS; CDR2 reads SASEGT. Written as DNA, the CDR3 is TGTGCCAGCAGTGAAGTCGGACGGGGATACAATCAGCCCCAGCATTTT. Its protein product is CASSEVGRGYNQPQHF.

The J gene is TRBJ2-7, the V gene TRBV12-3 or TRBV12-4; possibly TRBD1 for D (6 bases). The ends were cut back, 5 bases at V and 3 bases at J, with 26 bases in the middle. The length of the CDR3 is 18 residues. In nucleotides, the CDR3 is TGTGCCAGCAGTAGGGGGATGATGTGGGTGACCTCTGGCTACGAGCAGTACTTC. Amino acid sequence: CASSRGMMWVTSGYEQYF.

This clonotype was observed at least ten times. The chain employs TRBV5-1 and TRBJ1-1; D gene unclear. Trimming pared 5 bases from V and 1 base from J, leaving 6 bases between. The CDR3 contains 12 residues. Germline CDR1 SGHRS, CDR2 YFSETQ. The CDR3: CASRQRNTEAFF. The DNA of the CDR3 is TGCGCCAGCAGGCAACGGAACACTGAAGCTTTCTTT.

This clonotype was observed at least ten times. The V gene is TRBV10-3, the J gene TRBJ2-2; TRBD1 might be the D (5 bases). The CDR3 totals 15 residues. Trimming removed 6 bases at V and 5 bases at J, with 16 bases between. CDR1 and CDR2 from the germline V gene are ENHRY and SYGVKD. CDR3 DNA: TGTGCCATCAGAGAGACAGAGATCCTTACCGGGGAGCTGTTTTTT. Translation gives CAIRETEILTGELFF.

This clonotype was counted between two and nine times. This chain joins TRBV9 and TRBJ1-1, with 8 bases that match TRBD1. The J segment lost 2 bases and the V segment lost 10 bases, leaving 13 bases of the junction unmatched. This CDR3 region has 15 residues. CDR1 is SGDLS and CDR2 is YYNGEE in the germline V gene. CDR3 bases: TGTGCCGGGGAGGGACAGGCTATACTTAACACTGAAGCTTTCTTT. Protein: CAGEGQAILNTEAFF.

The V call is TRBV12-3 or TRBV12-4, the J call TRBJ1-1; the D gene is possibly TRBD1 (6 bases). Trimming took 2 bases from V and 4 from J, leaving 14 bases between them. This CDR3 is 15 amino acids long. DNA for the CDR3: TGTGCCAGCAGTTTAAAGGAGGGGGGGTCCACTGAAGCTTTCTTT. It yields the protein CASSLKEGGSTEAFF.

CDR3 sequence: CSASPITGTSGGRLPNEQFF. Written as DNA, the CDR3 is TGCAGTGCTAGTCCTATTACAGGGACTAGCGGGGGTAGGCTCCCCAATGAGCAGTTCTTC. The chain carries TRBV20-1 and TRBJ2-1; TRBD2 matches at 14 bases. With 3 bases clipped from V and 6 bases from J, the junction kept 19 bases outside the gene matches. Germline CDR1 is DFQATT and CDR2 is SNEGSKA (reference sequence). The CDR3 runs 20 residues.

V gene TRBV20-1 combines with J gene TRBJ1-5; D is undetermined. The germline V gene encodes CDR1 DFQATT and CDR2 SNEGSKA (reference sequence). The length of the CDR3 is 13 residues. V lost 4 bases and J 11 bases, leaving 18 bases between the germline ends. The CDR3 here is CSAMNGRIGAQHF. The CDR3, as DNA: TGCAGTGCTATGAACGGGAGGATTGGTGCCCAGCATTTT.

The chain links TRBV7-2 to TRBJ1-2, with D uncertain. Germline lookup yields CDR1 SGHTA and CDR2 FQGNSA. Between the trimmed V and J ends, which lost 3 bases and 3 bases, there was a span of 11 bases. The CDR3 totals 14 residues. The CDR3 bases are TGTGCCAGCAGCTTCGATAATGGGTACTATGGCTACACCTTC. Residues: CASSFDNGYYGYTF.

J is TRBJ2-3 and V is TRBV5-6, with D tentatively TRBD2 (6 bases). The V gene's germline CDR1 is SGHDT and CDR2 YYEEEE. This CDR3 has 14 residues. The V end lost 7 bases, the J end lost 1 base, and 13 bases lay between the germline ends. The CDR3 region has the DNA TGTGCCAGCGGGTACGGCGGGGGCACAGATACGCAGTATTTT. It translates to CASGYGGGTDTQYF.

V is TRBV6-5 and J is TRBJ2-2; 12 bases match TRBD2. This CDR3 has 19 amino acids. Trimming removed 2 bases from V and 1 base from J; junction bases left unmatched: 8. Per the germline V gene, CDR1 is MNHEY and CDR2 is SVGAGI. CDR3 sequence reads: CASSYGRLAGGVNTGELFF. CDR3 DNA: TGTGCCAGCAGTTACGGGCGGCTAGCGGGAGGGGTGAACACCGGGGAGCTGTTTTTT.

V gene TRBV7-8 combines with J gene TRBJ2-3; D ambiguous. The CDR3 is 14 amino acids. Germline CDR1 and CDR2: SGHVS and FQNEAQ. V dropped 5 bases and J dropped 1 base, with 10 bases sitting between them. The CDR3 protein is CASSPGRRTDTQYF. In DNA, the CDR3 is TGTGCCAGCAGCCCAGGACGACGCACAGATACGCAGTATTTT. The full variable domain, its missing parts supplied by reference TRBV7-8 and TRBJ2-3, is GAGVSQSPRYKVAKRGQDVALRCDPISGHVSLFWYQQALGQGPEFLTYFQNEAQLDKSGLPSDRFFAERPEGSVSTLKIQRTQQEDSAVYLCASSPGRRTDTQYFGPGTRLTVL.

J is TRBJ1-1 and V is TRBV29-1; 8 bases are shared with TRBD1. The CDR3 runs to 13 residues. Germline loops: CDR1 SQVTM, CDR2 ANQGSEA. J gave up 3 bases and V 7 bases, and 7 bases lay outside the gene matches. CDR3 DNA sequence: TGCAGCGGGACGGACAGGGCGGACACTGAAGCTTTCTTT. Its translation is CSGTDRADTEAFF.

This clonotype has more than one count but fewer than ten. The chain employs TRBV12-3 or TRBV12-4 and TRBJ1-6; TRBD1 is a possible D gene (6 bases). Trimming stripped 8 bases from V and 1 base from J, with 15 bases between. The CDR3 has 16 residues. CDR3 amino acids: CASGYSQGSYNSPLHF. The CDR3 bases are TGTGCCAGCGGCTACTCCCAGGGGTCCTATAATTCACCCCTCCACTTT.

In its sample, this clonotype was seen a few times. The chain couples TRBV5-5 to TRBJ2-4; maybe TRBD1 (5 bases). Trimming cost V 0 bases and J 0 bases, with 16 bases left between them. The germline CDR1 and CDR2 sequences are SGHKS and YYEKEE (reference sequence). The CDR3 is 18 amino acids. CDR3 protein: CASSLAQGLSLAKNIQYF. CDR3 nucleotides: TGTGCCAGCAGCTTGGCGCAGGGCCTATCTCTAGCCAAAAACATTCAGTACTTC.

This rearrangement joins TRBV5-1 to TRBJ2-6; D is possibly TRBD1 (5 bases). The CDR3 has 17 residues. V was pared by 3 bases and J by 1 base, with 14 bases between. CDR1 is SGHRS and CDR2 is YFSETQ in the germline V gene. DNA of the CDR3: TGCGCCAGCAGCTACGGCGCAGGGATTTCTGGGGCCAACGTCCTGACTTTC. Translation: CASSYGAGISGANVLTF.

This sequence joins TRBV7-2 and TRBJ2-5, with D perhaps TRBD1 or TRBD2 (5 bases each). CDR3 length: 15 amino acids. Trimming stripped 0 bases from V and 5 bases from J, with 13 bases between. Per the germline V gene, CDR1 is SGHTA and CDR2 is FQGNSA. The CDR3: CASSLADPRDETQYF. The CDR3 nucleotides are TGTGCCAGCAGCTTAGCGGACCCGAGGGACGAGACCCAGTACTTC.

The chain is built from TRBV20-1 and TRBJ2-3, with unresolved D. V was pared by 0 bases and J by 7 bases, with 17 bases between. The CDR3 length is 15 residues. Germline assignment: CDR1 DFQATT and CDR2 SNEGSKA (reference sequence). CDR3 coding DNA: TGCAGTGCTAGAGAGATAAATTTAAATCTACATACGCAGTATTTT. This sequence encodes CSAREINLNLHTQYF.

V is TRBV3-1 and J is TRBJ2-1, with D perhaps matching TRBD2 (6 bases). The V gene's germline CDR1 is LGHDT and CDR2 YNNKEL (reference sequence). The CDR3 is made up of 16 amino acids. V dropped 1 base and J dropped 8 bases, with 18 bases sitting between them. The chain's CDR3 is CASSQGWTTLGDEQFF. DNA of the CDR3: TGTGCCAGCAGCCAAGGTTGGACTACCCTTGGGGATGAGCAGTTCTTC.

This clonotype was counted many times. The chain couples TRBV29-1 to TRBJ2-7; D may be TRBD2 (5 bases). CDR3 length equals 11 residues. CDR1 is SQVTM, CDR2 ANQGSEA, per germline. Trimming took 3 bases from V and 10 from J, leaving 13 bases between them. In DNA, the CDR3 is TGCAGCGTTGACTCTCTGGACTCTCAGTACTTC. Its protein product is CSVDSLDSQYF.

This chain uses TRBV11-2 with TRBJ1-4, with D unresolved. CDR3 size: 16 residues. Germline lookup yields CDR1 SGHAT and CDR2 FQNNGV. V gave up 1 base and J gave up 7 bases, with 16 bases separating them. Here the CDR3 DNA reads TGTGCCAGCAGCTTAGGTTCGGTATCCTCCAGTGAAAAACTGTTTTTT. This translates into CASSLGSVSSSEKLFF.

V is TRBV5-1 and J is TRBJ1-2, with TRBD1 identical over 7 bases. The V and J ends lost 4 bases and 4 bases, in that order; junction bases with no gene match: 13. CDR1 SGHRS and CDR2 YFSETQ come from the germline V gene. CDR3 length equals 16 residues. The CDR3 is CASSPGDRAGGYGYTF. CDR3 nucleotides: TGCGCCAGCAGCCCGGGAGACAGGGCAGGGGGCTATGGCTACACCTTC.